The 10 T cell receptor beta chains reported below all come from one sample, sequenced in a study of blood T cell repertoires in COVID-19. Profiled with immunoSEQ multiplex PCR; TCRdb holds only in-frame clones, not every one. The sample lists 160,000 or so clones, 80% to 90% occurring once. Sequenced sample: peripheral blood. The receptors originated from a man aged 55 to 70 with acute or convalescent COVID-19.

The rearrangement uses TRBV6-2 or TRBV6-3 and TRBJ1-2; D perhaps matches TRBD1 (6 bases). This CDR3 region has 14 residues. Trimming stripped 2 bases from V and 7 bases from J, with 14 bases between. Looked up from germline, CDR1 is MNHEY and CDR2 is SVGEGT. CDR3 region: CASSYVPGAGGYTF. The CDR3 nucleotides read TGTGCCAGCAGTTACGTCCCAGGGGCCGGTGGCTACACCTTC.

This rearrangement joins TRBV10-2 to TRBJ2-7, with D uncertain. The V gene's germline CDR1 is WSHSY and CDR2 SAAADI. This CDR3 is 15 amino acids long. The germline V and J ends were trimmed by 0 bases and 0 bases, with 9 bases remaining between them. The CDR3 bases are TGCGCCAGCAGTGAGTCGGCGGCCCTCTCCTACGAGCAGTACTTC. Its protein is CASSESAALSYEQYF.

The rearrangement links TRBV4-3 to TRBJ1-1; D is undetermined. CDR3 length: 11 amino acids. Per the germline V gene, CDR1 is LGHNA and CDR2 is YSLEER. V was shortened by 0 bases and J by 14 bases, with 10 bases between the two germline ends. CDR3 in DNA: TGCGCCAGCAGCCAAGATTCGTTTTCCTTCTTT. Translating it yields CASSQDSFSFF.

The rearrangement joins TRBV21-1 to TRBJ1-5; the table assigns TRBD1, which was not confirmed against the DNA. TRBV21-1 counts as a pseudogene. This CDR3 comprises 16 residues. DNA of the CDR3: TGTGCCAGCAGCAAACAAGGACACTTTAGCAATCAGCCCCAGCATTTT. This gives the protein CASSKQGHFSNQPQHF.

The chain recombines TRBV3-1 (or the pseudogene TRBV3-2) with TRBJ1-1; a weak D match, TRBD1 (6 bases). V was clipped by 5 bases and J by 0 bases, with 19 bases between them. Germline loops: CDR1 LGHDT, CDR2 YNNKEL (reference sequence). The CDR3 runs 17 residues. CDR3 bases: TGTGCCAGCAGCAAAGGGTACCGACAGGCAATGAACACTGAAGCTTTCTTT. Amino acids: CASSKGYRQAMNTEAFF.

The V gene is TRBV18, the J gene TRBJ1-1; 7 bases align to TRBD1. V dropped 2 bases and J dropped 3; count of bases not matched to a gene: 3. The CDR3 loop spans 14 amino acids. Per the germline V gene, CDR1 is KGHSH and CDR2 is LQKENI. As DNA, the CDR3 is TGTGCCAGCTCACCAGACAGGGTCTACACTGAAGCTTTCTTT. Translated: CASSPDRVYTEAFF.

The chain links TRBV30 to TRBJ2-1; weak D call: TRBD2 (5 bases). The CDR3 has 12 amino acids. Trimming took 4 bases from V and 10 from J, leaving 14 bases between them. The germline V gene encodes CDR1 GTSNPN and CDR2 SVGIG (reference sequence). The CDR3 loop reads CAWTIPGSEQFF. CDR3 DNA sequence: TGTGCCTGGACCATCCCGGGGAGCGAGCAGTTCTTC. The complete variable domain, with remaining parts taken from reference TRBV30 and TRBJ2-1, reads SQTIHQWPATLVQPVGSPLSLECTVEGTSNPNLYWYRQAAGRGLQLLFYSVGIGQISSEVPQNLSASRPQDRQFILSSKKLLLSDSGFYLCAWTIPGSEQFFGPGTRLTVL.

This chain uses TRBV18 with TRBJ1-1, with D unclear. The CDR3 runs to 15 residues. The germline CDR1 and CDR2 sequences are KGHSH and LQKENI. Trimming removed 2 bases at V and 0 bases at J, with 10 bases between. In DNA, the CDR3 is TGTGCCAGCTCACCAGGCGGGTTCATGAACACTGAAGCTTTCTTT. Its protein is CASSPGGFMNTEAFF. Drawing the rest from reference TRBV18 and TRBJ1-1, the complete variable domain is NAGVMQNPRHLVRRRGQEARLRCSPMKGHSHVYWYRQLPEEGLKFMVYLQKENIIDESGMPKERFSAEFPKEGPSILRIQQVVRGDSAAYFCASSPGGFMNTEAFFGQGTRLTVV.

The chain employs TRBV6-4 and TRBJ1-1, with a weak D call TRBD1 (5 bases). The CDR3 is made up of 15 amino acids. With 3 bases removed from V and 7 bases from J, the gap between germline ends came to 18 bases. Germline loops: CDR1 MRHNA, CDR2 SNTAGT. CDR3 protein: CASSDPRRWGDEAFF. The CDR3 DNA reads TGTGCCAGCAGTGATCCCCGTCGGTGGGGGGATGAAGCTTTCTTT.

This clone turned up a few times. Here the CDR3 DNA reads TGTGCCAGCAGTTACCCGAAGGGACACTCAAATGAAGCTTTCTTT. It translates to CASSYPKGHSNEAFF. This rearrangement joins TRBV6-5 to TRBJ1-1, with D possibly matching TRBD1 (6 bases). The CDR3 covers 15 residues. The ends were cut back, 2 bases at V and 7 bases at J, with 17 bases in the middle. The germline V gene encodes CDR1 MNHEY and CDR2 SVGAGI.